The rows below give T cell receptor beta chains drawn from one sample of a study of CD8+CD57+ T cells in acquired aplastic anemia. TCRdb passed the reads through MiXCR, listing each CDR3 protein once. The repertoire holds about 71,000 distinct CDR3 sequences, with roughly 50% as singletons. The source material was sorted CD4+, CD8+, or CD8+CD57+ T cells (not recorded which) from PBMCs. The receptors come from a human donor in good health, serving as a control. Each CDR3 is given with its conserved first and last residue. D genes are given only for firm matches. Rows may omit the clone size; those that give it use once, few, many or a size class.

size	V	J	D	CDR3	DNA
NA	TRBV12-3/TRBV12-4	TRBJ1-2	NA	CASSEIAGRGDGYTF	TGTGCCAGCAGTGAAATCGCAGGGAGGGGAGATGGCTACACCTTC
NA	TRBV6-4	TRBJ2-3	TRBD2	CASSASGGATDTQYF	TGTGCCAGCAGTGCTAGCGGGGGGGCCACAGATACGCAGTATTTT
few	TRBV11-2	TRBJ2-3	TRBD2	CASSLDAGVSTDTQYF	TGTGCCAGCAGCTTAGATGCGGGAGTGAGCACAGATACGCAGTATTTT
NA	TRBV2	TRBJ1-2	TRBD1	CASSDNRGPTNYGCTF	TGTGCCAGCAGCGATAACAGGGGGCCCACTAACTATGGCTGCACCTTC
once	TRBV7-2	TRBJ1-5	NA	CASSSQPNQPQHF	TGTGCCAGCAGCTCACAACCGAATCAGCCCCAGCATTTT
NA	TRBV10-3	TRBJ1-1	NA	CAISGYRVGTEAFF	TGTGCCATCAGTGGCTACAGGGTTGGTACTGAAGCTTTCTTT
NA	TRBV10-3	TRBJ1-1	NA	CAISKPEGMDTEAFF	TGTGCCATCAGTAAGCCTGAAGGCATGGACACTGAAGCTTTCTTT
NA	TRBV7-2	TRBJ2-7	NA	CASSDTSNHEQYF	TGTGCCAGCAGCGATACTAGCAACCACGAGCAGTACTTC
NA	TRBV15	TRBJ2-7	NA	CATSPSSHGEQYF	TGTGCCACCAGTCCTTCTTCTCACGGGGAGCAGTACTTC
many	TRBV6-5	TRBJ1-5	NA	CASSYRRVVCQPQHF	TGTGCCAGCAGTTATCGCAGGGTTGTGTGTCAGCCCCAGCATTTT
many	TRBV11-3	TRBJ1-5	NA	CASSLSRASNQPQHF	TGTGCCAGCAGCTTATCCAGGGCTAGCAATCAGCCCCAGCATTTT
NA	TRBV24-1	TRBJ1-5	TRBD1	CATSDSRTGRGTQHF	TGTGCCACCAGTGATTCTCGGACAGGCCGGGGGACCCAGCATTTT
NA	TRBV7-2	TRBJ1-5	NA	CASSYNSNQPQHF	TGTGCCAGCAGCTATAATAGCAATCAGCCCCAGCATTTT
NA	TRBV19	TRBJ1-2	NA	CASSSGNSNYGYTF	TGTGCCAGTAGTTCCGGCAATTCTAACTATGGCTACACCTTC
medium-sized	TRBV9	TRBJ1-6	NA	CASSVATAQPLHF	TGTGCCAGCAGCGTAGCTACAGCCCAACCCCTCCACTTT
NA	TRBV25-1	TRBJ2-3	NA	CASQSRGGADTQYF	TGTGCCAGTCAGTCCCGGGGTGGTGCGGATACGCAGTATTTT
NA	TRBV11-2	TRBJ1-3	NA	CASSPRGGGSSGNTIYF	TGTGCCAGCAGCCCACGTGGAGGTGGTAGCTCTGGAAACACCATATATTTT
NA	TRBV29-1	TRBJ2-3	TRBD1	CSVVRQGAPDTQYF	TGCAGCGTTGTCAGGCAGGGGGCTCCAGATACGCAGTATTTT
many	TRBV4-1	TRBJ1-2	TRBD1	CASSQTGGGYGYTF	TGCGCCAGCAGCCAGACAGGGGGCGGCTATGGCTACACCTTC
NA	TRBV2	TRBJ1-1	NA	CASRTDGDTEAFF	TGTGCCAGCAGGACGGACGGAGACACTGAAGCTTTCTTT
many	TRBV5-1	TRBJ2-7	NA	CASSLGTKTPHEQYF	TGCGCCAGCAGCTTGGGGACAAAAACCCCTCACGAGCAGTACTTC
once	TRBV2	TRBJ1-4	TRBD1	CASSERGQVNEKLFF	TGTGCCAGCAGTGAAAGGGGACAGGTTAATGAAAAACTGTTTTTT
many	TRBV6-1	TRBJ2-1	NA	CASALGAVLPYNEQFF	TGTGCCAGCGCGCTCGGGGCTGTCCTACCGTACAATGAGCAGTTCTTC
NA	TRBV6-5	TRBJ1-2	NA	CASSYGPYYGYTF	TGTGCCAGCAGTTACGGACCCTACTATGGCTACACCTTC
NA	TRBV10-2	TRBJ1-1	NA	CASSEFGFAFF	TGCGCCAGCAGTGAGTTTGGGTTTGCTTTCTTT
few	TRBV2	TRBJ2-7	NA	CASSSTSFTYEQYF	TGTGCCAGCAGTTCGACTAGTTTCACTTACGAGCAGTACTTC
many	TRBV20-1	TRBJ1-2	NA	CSASGTGTWDIYGYTF	TGCAGTGCTAGCGGAACCGGGACTTGGGATATCTATGGCTACACCTTC
once	TRBV4-1	TRBJ2-7	TRBD1	CASSQSTGGESYEQYF	TGCGCCAGCAGCCAATCAACAGGGGGCGAGTCCTACGAGCAGTACTTC
NA	TRBV11-3	TRBJ1-5	NA	CASSPLGGTNQPQHF	TGTGCCAGCAGCCCCCTAGGAGGGACCAATCAGCCCCAGCATTTT
NA	TRBV7-7	TRBJ2-3	NA	CASSPSIDTQYF	TGTGCCAGCAGCCCGAGCATCGACACGCAGTATTTT
NA	TRBV2	TRBJ1-2	NA	CASGTDFYGYTF	TGTGCCAGCGGGACTGACTTCTATGGCTACACCTTC
few	TRBV20-1	TRBJ2-5	TRBD1	CSAWTGGGTQYF	TGCAGTGCTTGGACAGGGGGTGGGACCCAGTACTTC
many	TRBV7-2	TRBJ2-7	TRBD1	CASSSYTGGRPYEQYF	TGTGCCAGCAGCTCCTATACAGGGGGCCGTCCCTACGAGCAGTACTTC
many	TRBV20-1	TRBJ2-7	NA	CSARDGREGSEQYF	TGCAGTGCTAGAGATGGGCGGGAAGGCTCCGAGCAGTACTTC
medium-sized	TRBV15	TRBJ1-2	NA	CATSRGRQWNGYTF	TGTGCCACCAGCAGAGGTCGACAGTGGAATGGCTACACCTTC
NA	TRBV2	TRBJ1-5	NA	CASTQGFMQPQHF	TGTGCCAGCACACAGGGTTTTATGCAGCCCCAGCATTTT
NA	TRBV5-1	TRBJ2-3	TRBD1	CASSLDLLGTEKYF	TGCGCCAGCAGCTTGGACCTTCTGGGGACAGAGAAGTATTTT
NA	TRBV15	TRBJ2-7	NA	CATSRDGSSYEQYF	TGTGCCACCAGCAGGGACGGCAGCTCCTACGAGCAGTACTTC
many	TRBV7-8	TRBJ1-1	NA	CASSLATPGAGTEAFF	TGTGCCAGCAGCTTAGCGACCCCCGGGGCGGGCACTGAAGCTTTCTTT